This T cell receptor beta chain was profiled in a study of human T cells and chemical hapten exposure. Study in general: Among samples, TCR yields varied mainly because of small differences in pooled library volume.

In its sample, this clonotype was seen many times. MiXCR was run by TCRdb on the RACE reads, yielding one entry per CDR3 protein. The sample contains 75,000 to 90,000 distinct CDR3 sequences, 7.5% to 9% of which appear only once. The time point was: patch test 1, 2 weeks after DPC sensitization. Indicated treatment: therapeutic diphenylcyclopropenone sensitization with weekly scalp DPC. The sequence was obtained from a woman in her twenties or thirties with alopecia areata. Some clones in this sample may be carry-over from other donors' samples. The sample consisted of whole blood, taken in connection with sensitization to the hapten diphenylcyclopropenone (DPC).

The CDR3: CASRGLRDTQYF. DNA of the CDR3: TGTGCCAGCAGAGGACTAAGGGATACGCAGTATTTT. The V gene is TRBV12-3 or TRBV12-4, the J gene TRBJ2-3, with D possibly TRBD2 on 6 matching bases. The CDR3 has 12 amino acids. V was cut by 6 bases and J by 6 bases, with 10 bases left in between.